Reported below is one T cell receptor beta chain. This record comes from a study of OX40 agonist ivuxolimab in advanced cancers. Study-level information: Mean age approximately 55 years, range roughly 23 to 79; just over 80% male.

Autoimmune disease history or systemic immunosuppression disqualified patients. The data were produced by immunoSEQ multiplex PCR, yet TCRdb's version contains in-frame clones alone and is incomplete. This table has tens of thousands of clones, around 89% appearing once. The clonotype was recovered from an adult with an advanced solid tumor such as melanoma, head and neck, liver or kidney cancer. Here the sequenced sample was CD4+ or CD8+ T cells sorted from blood, taken in a trial of the OX40 agonist ivuxolimab.

CDR3 sequence (DNA): TGTGCCAGCAGTTTAAGGGTGGGGACTTACGAGCAGTACTTC. This sequence encodes CASSLRVGTYEQYF. The chain uses TRBV27 and TRBJ2-7, with D possibly being TRBD2 (6 bases). This CDR3 spans 14 amino acids. The germline V and J ends were trimmed by 2 bases and 4 bases, with 12 bases remaining between them. Germline V lookup: CDR1 MNHEY, CDR2 SMNVEV (reference sequence).